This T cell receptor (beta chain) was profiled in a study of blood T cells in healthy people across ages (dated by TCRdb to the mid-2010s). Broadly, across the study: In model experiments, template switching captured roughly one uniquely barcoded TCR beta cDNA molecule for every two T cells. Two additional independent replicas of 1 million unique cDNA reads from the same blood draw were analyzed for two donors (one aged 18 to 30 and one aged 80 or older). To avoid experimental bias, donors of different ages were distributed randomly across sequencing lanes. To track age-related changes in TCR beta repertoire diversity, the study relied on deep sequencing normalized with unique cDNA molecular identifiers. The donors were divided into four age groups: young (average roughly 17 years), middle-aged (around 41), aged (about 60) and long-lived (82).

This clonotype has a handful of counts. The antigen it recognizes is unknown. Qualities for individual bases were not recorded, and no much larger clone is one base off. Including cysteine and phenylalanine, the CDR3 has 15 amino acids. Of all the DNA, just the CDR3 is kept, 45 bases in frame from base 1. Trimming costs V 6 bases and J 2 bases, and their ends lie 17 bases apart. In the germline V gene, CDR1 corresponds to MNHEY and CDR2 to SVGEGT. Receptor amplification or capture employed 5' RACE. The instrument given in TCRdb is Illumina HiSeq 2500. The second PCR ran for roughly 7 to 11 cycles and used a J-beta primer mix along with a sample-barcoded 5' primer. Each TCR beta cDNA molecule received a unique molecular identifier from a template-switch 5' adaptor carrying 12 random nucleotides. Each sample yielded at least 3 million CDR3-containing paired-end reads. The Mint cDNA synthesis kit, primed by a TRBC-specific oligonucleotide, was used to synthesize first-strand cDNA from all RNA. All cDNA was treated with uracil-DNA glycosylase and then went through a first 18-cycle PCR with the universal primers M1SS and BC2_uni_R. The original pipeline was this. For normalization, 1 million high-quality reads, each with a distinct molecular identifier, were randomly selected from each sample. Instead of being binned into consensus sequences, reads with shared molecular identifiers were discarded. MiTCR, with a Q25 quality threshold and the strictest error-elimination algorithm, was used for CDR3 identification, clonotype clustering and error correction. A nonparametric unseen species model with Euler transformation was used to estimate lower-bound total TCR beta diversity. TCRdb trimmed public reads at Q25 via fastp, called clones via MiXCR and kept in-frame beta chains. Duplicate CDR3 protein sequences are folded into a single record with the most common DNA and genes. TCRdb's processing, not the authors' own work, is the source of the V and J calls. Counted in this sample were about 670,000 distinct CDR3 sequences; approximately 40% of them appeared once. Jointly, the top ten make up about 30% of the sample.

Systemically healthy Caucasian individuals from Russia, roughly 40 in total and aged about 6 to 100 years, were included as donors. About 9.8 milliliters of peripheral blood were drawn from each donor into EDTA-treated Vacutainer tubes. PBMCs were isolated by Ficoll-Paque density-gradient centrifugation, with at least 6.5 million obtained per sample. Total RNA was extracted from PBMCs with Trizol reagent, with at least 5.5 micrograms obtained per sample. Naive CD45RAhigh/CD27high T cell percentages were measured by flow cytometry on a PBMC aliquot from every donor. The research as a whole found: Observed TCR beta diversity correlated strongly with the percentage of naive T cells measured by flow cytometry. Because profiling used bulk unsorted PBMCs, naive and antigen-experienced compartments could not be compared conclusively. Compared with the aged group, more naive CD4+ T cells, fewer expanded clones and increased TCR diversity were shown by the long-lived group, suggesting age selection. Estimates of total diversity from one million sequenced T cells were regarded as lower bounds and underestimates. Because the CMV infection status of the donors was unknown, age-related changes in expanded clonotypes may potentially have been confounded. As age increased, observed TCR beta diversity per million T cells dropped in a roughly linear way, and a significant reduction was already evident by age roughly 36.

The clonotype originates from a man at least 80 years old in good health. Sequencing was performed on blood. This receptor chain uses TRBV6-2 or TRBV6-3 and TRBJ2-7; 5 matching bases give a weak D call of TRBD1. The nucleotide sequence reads TGTGCCAGCAGGCTATCGACAGCCGCAGCCTACGAGCAGTACTTC. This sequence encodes CASRLSTAAAYEQYF.